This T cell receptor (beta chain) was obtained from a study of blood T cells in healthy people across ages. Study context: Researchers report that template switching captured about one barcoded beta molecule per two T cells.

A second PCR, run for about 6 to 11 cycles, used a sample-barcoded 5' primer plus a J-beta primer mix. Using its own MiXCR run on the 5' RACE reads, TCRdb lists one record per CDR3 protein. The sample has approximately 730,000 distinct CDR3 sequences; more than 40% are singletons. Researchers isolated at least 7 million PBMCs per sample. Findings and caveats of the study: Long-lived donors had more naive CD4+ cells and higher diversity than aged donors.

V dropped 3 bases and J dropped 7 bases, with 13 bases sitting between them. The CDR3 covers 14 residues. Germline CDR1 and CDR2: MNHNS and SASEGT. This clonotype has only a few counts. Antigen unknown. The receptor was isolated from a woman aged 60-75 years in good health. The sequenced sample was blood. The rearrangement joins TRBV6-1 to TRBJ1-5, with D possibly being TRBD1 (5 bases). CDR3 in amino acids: CASSDSWGGQPQHF. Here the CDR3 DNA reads TGTGCCAGCAGTGATTCTTGGGGGGGGCAGCCCCAGCATTTT.